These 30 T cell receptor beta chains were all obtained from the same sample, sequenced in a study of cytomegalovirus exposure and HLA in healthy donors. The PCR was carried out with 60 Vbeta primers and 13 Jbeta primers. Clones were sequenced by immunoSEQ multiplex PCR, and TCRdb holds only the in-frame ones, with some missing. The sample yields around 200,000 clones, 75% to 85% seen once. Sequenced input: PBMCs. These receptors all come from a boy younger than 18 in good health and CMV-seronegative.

The CDR3 DNA reads TGTGCCAGCAGCCTCGGGACTCCATACCCAAAGCAAGAGACCCAGTACTTC. Amino acids: CASSLGTPYPKQETQYF. The rearrangement joins TRBV11-3 to TRBJ2-5; the D gene is possibly TRBD2 (6 bases). Germline V gene lookup returns CDR1 SGHNT and CDR2 YENEEA. This CDR3 spans 17 amino acids. V lost 5 bases and J 2 bases, leaving 21 bases between the germline ends.

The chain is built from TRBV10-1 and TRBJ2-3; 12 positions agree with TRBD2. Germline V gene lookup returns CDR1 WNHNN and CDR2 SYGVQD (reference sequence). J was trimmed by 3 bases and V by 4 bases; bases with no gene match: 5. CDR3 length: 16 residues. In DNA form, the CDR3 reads TGCGCCAGCAGTGCCCAGACTAGCGGGGGAACAGATACGCAGTATTTT. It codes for CASSAQTSGGTDTQYF.

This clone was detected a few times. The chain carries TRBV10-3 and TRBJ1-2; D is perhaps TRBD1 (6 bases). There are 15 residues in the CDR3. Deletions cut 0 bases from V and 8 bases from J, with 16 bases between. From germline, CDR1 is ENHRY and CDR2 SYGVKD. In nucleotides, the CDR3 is TGTGCCATCAGTGAGTCGGTTAGGGGGATAGGAGGCTACACCTTC. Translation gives CAISESVRGIGGYTF.

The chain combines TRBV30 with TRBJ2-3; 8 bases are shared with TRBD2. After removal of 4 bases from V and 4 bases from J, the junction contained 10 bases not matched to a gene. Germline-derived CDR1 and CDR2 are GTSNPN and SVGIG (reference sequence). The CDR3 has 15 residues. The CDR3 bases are TGTGCCTGGAATCGGGGGGGATGGAGGGCAGATACGCAGTATTTT. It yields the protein CAWNRGGWRADTQYF.

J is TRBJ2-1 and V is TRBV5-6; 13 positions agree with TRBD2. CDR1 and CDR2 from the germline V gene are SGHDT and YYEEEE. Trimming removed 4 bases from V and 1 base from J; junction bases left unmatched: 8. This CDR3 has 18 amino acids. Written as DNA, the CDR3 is TGTGCCAGCAGCCTGGGACTAGCGGGGACCCCATCCTACAATGAGCAGTTCTTC. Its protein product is CASSLGLAGTPSYNEQFF.

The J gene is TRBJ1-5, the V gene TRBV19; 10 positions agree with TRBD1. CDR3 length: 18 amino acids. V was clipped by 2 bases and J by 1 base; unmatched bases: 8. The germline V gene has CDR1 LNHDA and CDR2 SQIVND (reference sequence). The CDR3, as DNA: TGTGCCAGTAGTATAATGGGACAGGGGAAAATCAGCAATCAGCCCCAGCATTTT. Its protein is CASSIMGQGKISNQPQHF.

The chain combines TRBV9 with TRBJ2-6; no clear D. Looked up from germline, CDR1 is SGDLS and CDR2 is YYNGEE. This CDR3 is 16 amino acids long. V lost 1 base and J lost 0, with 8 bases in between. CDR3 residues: CASSVPTGSGANVLTF. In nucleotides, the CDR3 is TGTGCCAGCAGCGTACCCACGGGCTCTGGGGCCAACGTCCTGACTTTC. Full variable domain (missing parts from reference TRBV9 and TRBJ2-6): DSGVTQTPKHLITATGQRVTLRCSPRSGDLSVYWYQQSLDQGLQFLIQYYNGEERAKGNILERFSAQQFPDLHSELNLSSLELGDSALYFCASSVPTGSGANVLTFGAGSRLTVL.

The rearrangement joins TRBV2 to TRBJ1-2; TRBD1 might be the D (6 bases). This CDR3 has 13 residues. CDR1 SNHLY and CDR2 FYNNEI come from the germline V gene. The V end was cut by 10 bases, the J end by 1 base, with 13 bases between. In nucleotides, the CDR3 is TGTGCCACCAAGGGGGGGAGTAACTATGGCTACACCTTC. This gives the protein CATKGGSNYGYTF.

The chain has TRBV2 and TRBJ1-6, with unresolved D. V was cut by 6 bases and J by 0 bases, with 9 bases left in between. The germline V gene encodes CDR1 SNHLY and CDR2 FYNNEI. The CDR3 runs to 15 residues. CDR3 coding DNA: TGTGCCAGCAGGGGTAGGAGCTCCTATAATTCACCCCTCCACTTT. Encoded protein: CASRGRSSYNSPLHF. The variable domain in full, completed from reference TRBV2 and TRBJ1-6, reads EPEVTQTPSHQVTQMGQEVILRCVPISNHLYFYWYRQILGQKVEFLVSFYNNEISEKSEIFDDQFSVERPDGSNFTLKIRSTKLEDSAMYFCASRGRSSYNSPLHFGNGTRLTVT.

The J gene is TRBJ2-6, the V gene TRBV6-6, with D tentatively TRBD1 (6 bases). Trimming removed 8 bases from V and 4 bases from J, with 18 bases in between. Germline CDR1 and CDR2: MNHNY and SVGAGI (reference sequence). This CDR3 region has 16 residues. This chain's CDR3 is CASLTGHKVGANVLTF. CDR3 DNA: TGTGCCAGCTTGACAGGCCACAAGGTCGGGGCCAACGTCCTGACTTTC.

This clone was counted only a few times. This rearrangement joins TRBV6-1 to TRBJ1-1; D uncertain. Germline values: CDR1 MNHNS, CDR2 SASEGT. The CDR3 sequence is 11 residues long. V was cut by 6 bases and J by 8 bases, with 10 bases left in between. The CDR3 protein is CASRTAGEAFF. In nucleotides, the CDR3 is TGTGCCAGCAGAACCGCGGGGGAAGCTTTCTTT.

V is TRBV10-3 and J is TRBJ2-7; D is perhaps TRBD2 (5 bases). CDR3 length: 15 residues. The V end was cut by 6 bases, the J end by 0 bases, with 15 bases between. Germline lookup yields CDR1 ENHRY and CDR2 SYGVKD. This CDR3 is CAIRYYGESSYEQYF. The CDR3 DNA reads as TGTGCCATCAGATACTACGGGGAGAGCTCCTACGAGCAGTACTTC.

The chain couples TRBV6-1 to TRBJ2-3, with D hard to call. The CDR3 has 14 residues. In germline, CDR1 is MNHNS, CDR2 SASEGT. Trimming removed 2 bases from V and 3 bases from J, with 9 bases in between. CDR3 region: CASSENAATDTQYF. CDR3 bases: TGTGCCAGCAGTGAAAATGCGGCAACAGATACGCAGTATTTT.

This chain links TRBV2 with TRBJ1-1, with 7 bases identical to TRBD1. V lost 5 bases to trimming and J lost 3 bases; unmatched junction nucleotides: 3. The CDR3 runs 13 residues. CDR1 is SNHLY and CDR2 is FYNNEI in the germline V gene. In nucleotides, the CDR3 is TGTGCCAGCAGTTTACAGGGGTACACTGAAGCTTTCTTT. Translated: CASSLQGYTEAFF.

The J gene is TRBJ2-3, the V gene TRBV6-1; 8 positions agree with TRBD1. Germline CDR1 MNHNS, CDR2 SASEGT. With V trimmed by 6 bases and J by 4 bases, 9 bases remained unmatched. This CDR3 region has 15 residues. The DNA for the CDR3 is TGTGCCAGCAGACTACAGGGGGGTTTTGCAGATACGCAGTATTTT. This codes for CASRLQGGFADTQYF.

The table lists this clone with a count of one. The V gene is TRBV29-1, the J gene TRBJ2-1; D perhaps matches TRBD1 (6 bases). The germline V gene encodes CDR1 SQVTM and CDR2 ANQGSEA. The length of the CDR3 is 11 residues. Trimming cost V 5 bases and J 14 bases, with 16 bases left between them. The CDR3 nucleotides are TGCAGCGTTTTCTCGGGACAAAAGGAGTTCTTC. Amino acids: CSVFSGQKEFF.

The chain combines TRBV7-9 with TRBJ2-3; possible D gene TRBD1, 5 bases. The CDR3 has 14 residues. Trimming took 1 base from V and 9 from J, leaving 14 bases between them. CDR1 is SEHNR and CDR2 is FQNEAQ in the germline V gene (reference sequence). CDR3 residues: CASSLVPDTMTQYF. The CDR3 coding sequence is TGTGCCAGCAGCTTAGTACCGGACACTATGACGCAGTATTTT.

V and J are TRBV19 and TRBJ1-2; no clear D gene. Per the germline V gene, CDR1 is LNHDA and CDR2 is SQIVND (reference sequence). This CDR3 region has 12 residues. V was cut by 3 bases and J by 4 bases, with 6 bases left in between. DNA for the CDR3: TGTGCCAGTAGTATGGCGGGCTATGGCTACACCTTC. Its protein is CASSMAGYGYTF.

The DNA for the CDR3 is TGTGCCAGTAGTATGGACAGGGTCGAGGCCTACGAGCAGTACTTC. This translates into CASSMDRVEAYEQYF. This chain links TRBV19 with TRBJ2-7, with 8 positions matching TRBD1. Germline V gene sequence: CDR1 LNHDA, CDR2 SQIVND (reference sequence). V lost 3 bases to trimming and J lost 2 bases; unmatched junction nucleotides: 6. This CDR3 is built from 15 residues.

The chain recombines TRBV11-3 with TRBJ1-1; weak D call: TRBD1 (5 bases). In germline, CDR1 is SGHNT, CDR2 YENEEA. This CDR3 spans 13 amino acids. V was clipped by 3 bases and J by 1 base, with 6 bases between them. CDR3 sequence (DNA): TGTGCCAGCAGCTTCGGGGGGAACACTGAAGCTTTCTTT. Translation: CASSFGGNTEAFF.

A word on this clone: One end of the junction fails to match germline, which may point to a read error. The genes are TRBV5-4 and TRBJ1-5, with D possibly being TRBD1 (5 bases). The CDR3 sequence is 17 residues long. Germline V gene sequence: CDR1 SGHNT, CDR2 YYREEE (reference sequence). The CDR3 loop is CASSQDLAGGGNQPQHF. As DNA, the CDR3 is TGCGCCAGCAGCCAAGATTTAGCGGGGGGAGGCAATCAGCCCCAGCATTTT.

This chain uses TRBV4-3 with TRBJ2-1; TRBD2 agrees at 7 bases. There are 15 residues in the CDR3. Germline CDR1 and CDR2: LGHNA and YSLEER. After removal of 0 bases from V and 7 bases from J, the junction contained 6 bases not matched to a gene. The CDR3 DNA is TGCGCCAGCAGCCAAGATCTAGGCGGGAGAAATGAGCAGTTCTTC. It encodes CASSQDLGGRNEQFF.

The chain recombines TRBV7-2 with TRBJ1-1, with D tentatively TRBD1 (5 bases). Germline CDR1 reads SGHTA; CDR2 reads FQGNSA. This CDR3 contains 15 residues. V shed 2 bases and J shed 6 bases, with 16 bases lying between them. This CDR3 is CASSLNLGGEAEAFF. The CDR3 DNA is TGTGCCAGCAGCTTAAATCTGGGGGGGGAGGCTGAAGCTTTCTTT.

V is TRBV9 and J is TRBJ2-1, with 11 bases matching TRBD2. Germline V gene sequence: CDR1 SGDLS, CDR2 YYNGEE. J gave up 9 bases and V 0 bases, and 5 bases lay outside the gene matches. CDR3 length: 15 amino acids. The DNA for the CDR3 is TGTGCCAGCAGCGTAGGTAGCGGGAGGGCCAGTGAGCAGTTCTTC. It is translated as CASSVGSGRASEQFF.

DNA of the CDR3: TGTGCCAGTAGTATTTTTCAGGGGGCGACTGAAAAACTGTTTTTT. Amino acid sequence: CASSIFQGATEKLFF. The V call is TRBV19, the J call TRBJ1-4; 8 bases agree with TRBD1. Per the germline V gene, CDR1 is LNHDA and CDR2 is SQIVND (reference sequence). J gave up 7 bases and V 3 bases, and 7 bases lay outside the gene matches. The CDR3 sequence is 15 residues long. The full variable domain, in which reference TRBV19 and TRBJ1-4 provide the parts outside the CDR3, is DGGITQSPKYLFRKEGQNVTLSCEQNLNHDAMYWYRQDPGQGLRLIYYSQIVNDFQKGDIAEGYSVSREKKESFPLTVTSAQKNPTAFYLCASSIFQGATEKLFFGSGTQLSVL.

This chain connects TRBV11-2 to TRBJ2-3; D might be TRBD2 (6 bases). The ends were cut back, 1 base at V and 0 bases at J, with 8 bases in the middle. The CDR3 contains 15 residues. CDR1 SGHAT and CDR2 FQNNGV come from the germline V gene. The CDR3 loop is CASSLGGISTDTQYF. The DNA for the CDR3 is TGTGCCAGCAGCTTAGGCGGGATAAGCACAGATACGCAGTATTTT.

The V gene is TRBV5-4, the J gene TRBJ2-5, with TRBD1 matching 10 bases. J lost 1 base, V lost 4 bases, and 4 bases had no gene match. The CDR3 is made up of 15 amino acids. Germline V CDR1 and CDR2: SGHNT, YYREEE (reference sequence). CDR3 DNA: TGTGCCAGCAGCCCCCGGACAGGGGGCCAAGAGACCCAGTACTTC. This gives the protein CASSPRTGGQETQYF. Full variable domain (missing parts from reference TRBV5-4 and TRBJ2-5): ETGVTQSPTHLIKTRGQQVTLRCSSQSGHNTVSWYQQALGQGPQFIFQYYREEENGRGNFPPRFSGLQFPNYSSELNVNALELDDSALYLCASSPRTGGQETQYFGPGTRLLVL.

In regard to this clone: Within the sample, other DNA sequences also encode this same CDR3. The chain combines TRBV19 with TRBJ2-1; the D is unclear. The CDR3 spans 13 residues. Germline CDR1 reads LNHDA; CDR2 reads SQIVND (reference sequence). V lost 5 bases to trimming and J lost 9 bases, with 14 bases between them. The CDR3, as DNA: TGTGCCAGTAGTGCCGTTGCCAGTGGTGAGCAGTTCTTC. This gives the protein CASSAVASGEQFF.

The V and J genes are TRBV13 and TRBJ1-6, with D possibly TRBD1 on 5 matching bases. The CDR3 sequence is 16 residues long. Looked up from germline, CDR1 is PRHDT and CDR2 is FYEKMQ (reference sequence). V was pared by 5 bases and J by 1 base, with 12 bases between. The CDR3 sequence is CASSQQGRSYNSPLHF. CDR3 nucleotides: TGTGCCAGCAGCCAGCAGGGAAGGTCCTATAATTCACCCCTCCACTTT.

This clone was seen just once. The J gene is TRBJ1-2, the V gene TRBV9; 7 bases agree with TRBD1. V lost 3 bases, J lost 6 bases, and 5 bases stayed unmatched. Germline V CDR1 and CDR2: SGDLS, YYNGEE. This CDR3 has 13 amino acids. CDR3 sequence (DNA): TGTGCCAGCAGCGGACAGGGTCTGAATGGCTACACCTTC. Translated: CASSGQGLNGYTF. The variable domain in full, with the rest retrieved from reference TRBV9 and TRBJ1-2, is DSGVTQTPKHLITATGQRVTLRCSPRSGDLSVYWYQQSLDQGLQFLIQYYNGEERAKGNILERFSAQQFPDLHSELNLSSLELGDSALYFCASSGQGLNGYTFGSGTRLTVV.